The 5 T cell receptor beta chains given below trace back to one sample, sequenced in a study of T cell responses to AZD1222 COVID-19 vaccine. Repertoires were generated with immunoSEQ multiplex PCR, while TCRdb's copy carries only in-frame clones and drops some. The sample lists tens of thousands of clones; 70% to 90% were seen once. The sample here was peripheral blood, taken on day 0 of AZD1222 vaccination. The receptors were sampled from an adult in good health.

The chain joins TRBV6-5 to TRBJ1-1; D gene ambiguous. Germline CDR1 and CDR2: MNHEY and SVGAGI. Trimming took 4 bases from V and 1 from J, leaving 4 bases between them. There are 12 residues in the CDR3. The DNA for the CDR3 is TGTGCCAGCAGTTTACCGAACACTGAAGCTTTCTTT. This encodes CASSLPNTEAFF.

The rearrangement uses TRBV12-3 or TRBV12-4 and TRBJ2-1, with D uncertain. Trimming took off 4 bases at V and 14 bases at J, with 15 bases between the two ends. This CDR3 is built from 12 residues. The CDR3 loop is CASSYRGRTEFF. Here the CDR3 DNA reads TGTGCCAGCAGTTACCGCGGTCGTACGGAGTTCTTC.

The gene calls are TRBV6-1 and TRBJ2-2; 8 bases are shared with TRBD2. The trim removed 1 base at V and 5 bases at J, leaving 3 bases unmatched. Germline CDR1 reads MNHNS; CDR2 reads SASEGT. This CDR3 comprises 15 residues. The DNA for the CDR3 is TGTGCCAGCAGTGAAGAACTAGCGGTAACCGGGGAGCTGTTTTTT. This translates into CASSEELAVTGELFF.

V and J are TRBV5-1 and TRBJ1-4; no definite D call. This CDR3 is built from 15 residues. Germline V gives CDR1 SGHRS, CDR2 YFSETQ. Trimming removed 1 base from V and 8 bases from J, with 15 bases in between. The CDR3 DNA follows: TGCGCCAGCAGCTTGTTGGGAGGGTTAGAGGAAAAACTGTTTTTT. This gives the protein CASSLLGGLEEKLFF.

The gene calls are TRBV28 and TRBJ1-1; perhaps TRBD1 as D (5 bases). Germline V CDR1 and CDR2: MDHEN, SYDVKM. Trimming left V 3 bases short and J 1 base short, with 9 bases between. This CDR3 region has 14 residues. CDR3 DNA sequence: TGTGCCAGCAGTTTTCCCAGGGAGAACACTGAAGCTTTCTTT. Translation: CASSFPRENTEAFF.